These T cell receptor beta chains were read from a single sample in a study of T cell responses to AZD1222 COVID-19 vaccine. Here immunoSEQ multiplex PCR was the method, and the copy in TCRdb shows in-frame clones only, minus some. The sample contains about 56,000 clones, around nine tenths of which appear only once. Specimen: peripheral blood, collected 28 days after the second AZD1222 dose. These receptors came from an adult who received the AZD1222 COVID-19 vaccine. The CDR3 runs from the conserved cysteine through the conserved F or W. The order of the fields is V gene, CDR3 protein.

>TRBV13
CASSLGGISGTSGRYGEQFF
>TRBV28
CASSLGAGATPLHF
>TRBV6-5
CASNPGGGYGYTF
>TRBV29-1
CSVNRGSDTEAFF
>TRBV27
CASSLSGGGAYEQYF
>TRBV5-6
CASRRQDRDYEQYF
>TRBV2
CASRGLETQYF
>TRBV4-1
CASSRGQGMTGELFF
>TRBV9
CASSVRAYSGSFFNEQFF
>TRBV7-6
CASSLASGLNQPQHF
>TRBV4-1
CASSLTVLNTDTQYF
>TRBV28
CASSAAGTAPGYTF
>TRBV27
CASSLGGQGMAEAFF
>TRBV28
CATTGRNYNEQFF
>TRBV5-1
CASSLEPQGADGELFF
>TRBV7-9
CASSLRDPDNSPLHF
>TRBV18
CASSPRTDTTNYGYTF
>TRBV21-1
CASSKKYSGNTIYF
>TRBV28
CASSFRSNHHYGYTF
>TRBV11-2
CASSLGLGEKETQYF
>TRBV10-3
CAISPLNPGELFF
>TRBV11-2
CASSFSGGSYNEQFF
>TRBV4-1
CASSRGEGSGNTIYF
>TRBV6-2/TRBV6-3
CASSSPGRSGNTIYF
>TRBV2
CASSEGGGRDYGYTF
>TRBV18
CASSPPTHVAAEAFF
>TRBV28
CASREAGSLSYEQYF
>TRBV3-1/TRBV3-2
CASSQGHSVGRNEKLFF
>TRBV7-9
CASSSGKHWDTEAFF
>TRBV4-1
CASSQVNRGRGYTF
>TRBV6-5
CASSLFGNQPQHF
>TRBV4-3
CASSHGQGAGEAFF
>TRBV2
CASSEALTGTIETQYF
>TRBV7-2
CASSLVRAGDPSGDTQYF
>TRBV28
CASSLLRPRSSYNSPLHF
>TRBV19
CASTPEAAGGTDTQYF
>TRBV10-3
CAISTQISNQPQHF
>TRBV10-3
CAISGGGDNEQFF
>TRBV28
CASNGDQPQHF
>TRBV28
CAVPGGPSSGANVLTF
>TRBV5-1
CASSLRTENSPLHF
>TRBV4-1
CASSRQGVVTSPLHF
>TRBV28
CASSPAQIYNEQFF
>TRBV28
CASRALWDYEQYF
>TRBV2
CASSRRVAGAARTGELFF
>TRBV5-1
CASSLGTADLEQFF
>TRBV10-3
CAISEGVGLGYTF
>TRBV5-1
CASRAEGSYEQYF
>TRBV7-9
CASSASASNYGYTF
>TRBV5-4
CASSPGVREAYEQYF
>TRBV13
CASSLGKGSGEQYF
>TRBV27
CASSLSGQGRNTIYF
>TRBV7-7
CASSIGQEPTDTQYF
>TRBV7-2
CASSRRQGLSESGYTF
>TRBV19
CASKSTLRDRNTEAFF
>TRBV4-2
CASSLLDGETEAFF
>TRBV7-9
CASSLQIGIFGNQPQHF
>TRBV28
CASSSFRRRYNEQFF
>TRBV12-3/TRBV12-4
CASSNRVYNEQFF